This T cell receptor (beta chain) was profiled in a study of human T cells and chemical hapten exposure. Study-level information: Minor pooled library volume differences mainly drove per-sample TCR yield variation.

This clonotype was counted many times. Authors' data handling: Counting gave a median of roughly 100,000 TCRs per sample, with values ranging from about 23,224 to 700,000. TCRdb called the RACE reads again in MiXCR, with one record for every CDR3 protein. V and J calls and clone size were set by TCRdb, not the authors. Here the sample spans approximately 45,000 distinct CDR3 sequences, approximately 4.7% being singletons. The time point: healthy volunteer bleed at 2 weeks. Total RNA was extracted from unfractionated whole blood. Trimming took off 0 bases at V and 4 bases at J, with 8 bases between the two ends. From germline, CDR1 is LGHDT and CDR2 YNNKEL (reference sequence). The CDR3 is 14 amino acids.

The sequencing input was whole blood. This chain links TRBV3-1 with TRBJ2-3; D ambiguous. The sequence derives from a female donor in good health. Some clones in this sample may be carry-over from other donors' samples. In nucleotides, the CDR3 is TGTGCCAGCAGCCAAGAAACCGGCCCAGATACGCAGTATTTT. Its protein product is CASSQETGPDTQYF.